The clone carrying this TCR beta chain was observed at least ten times. The data originate from a study of spatial heterogeneity in lung cancer. Study context: The donor population consisted of approximately 70 patients with untreated, early-stage non-small cell lung cancer. Mean representation of each unique TCR and UMI combination in the raw reads exceeded 9.5 occurrences.

The library protocol tagged each TCR cDNA with a unique molecular identifier. TCRdb redid the calling of the 5' RACE reads with MiXCR, one entry per CDR3 protein. Among about 33,000 distinct CDR3 sequences listed, about 9.4% were seen once. Time point given: blood at routine non-recurrence follow-up after resection. The trim removed 6 bases at V and 1 base at J, leaving 7 bases unmatched. The CDR3 length is 15 residues. CDR1 is SNHLY and CDR2 is FYNNEI in the germline V gene. This clonotype was obtained from a female donor with early-stage non-small cell lung cancer. The chain is built from TRBV2 and TRBJ2-5, with 8 bases matching TRBD2. Sequenced material: PBMCs, taken at follow-up. CDR3 in amino acids: CASRASGGPQETQYF. CDR3 nucleotides: TGTGCCAGCAGGGCCAGCGGGGGACCCCAAGAGACCCAGTACTTC.